A selection of T cell receptor beta chains follows, all from one sample in a study of PD-1 blockade in classical Hodgkin lymphoma. The repertoire was sequenced with immunoSEQ multiplex PCR; TCRdb's copy has only in-frame clones and lacks some. The sample carries some 96,000 clones, roughly 91% recorded once. The sequences come from peripheral blood mononuclear cells (PBMCs), collected before the fourth cycle of nivolumab. These receptors were obtained from a human donor with classical Hodgkin lymphoma. CDR3s include the opening cysteine and the closing phenylalanine or tryptophan. The D gene is left open where the match is weak. Clone size appears in some rows only: once, few, many, or a class for an expanded clone.

TRBV2,15,TRBJ2-2,.,.,CASREQGPNTGELFF,TGTGCCAGCAGGGAGCAGGGACCGAACACCGGGGAGCTGTTTTTT
TRBV7-8,14,TRBJ2-7,.,.,CASSLAGRDYEQYF,TGTGCCAGCAGCTTAGCGGGGAGAGACTACGAGCAGTACTTC
TRBV6-5,14,TRBJ2-2,.,.,CATWGLVNTGELFF,TGTGCCACCTGGGGACTCGTTAACACCGGGGAGCTGTTTTTT
TRBV14,17,TRBJ2-7,.,.,CASSQAYYQGRSYEQYF,TGTGCCAGCAGCCAAGCTTACTATCAGGGGCGCTCCTACGAGCAGTACTTC
TRBV7-9,13,TRBJ1-4,.,.,CASSETRAEKLFF,TGTGCCAGCAGCGAAACCAGGGCTGAAAAACTGTTTTTT
TRBV6-5,12,TRBJ2-7,.,.,CASSSMGYEQYF,TGTGCCAGCAGTTCCATGGGTTACGAGCAGTACTTC
TRBV7-9,18,TRBJ2-1,once,TRBD2,CASSAQSQTSGKNNEQFF,TGTGCCAGCAGCGCCCAGTCCCAGACTAGCGGGAAAAATAATGAGCAGTTCTTC
TRBV7-8,16,TRBJ2-1,.,TRBD1,CASSLSRDRDYNEQFF,TGTGCCAGCAGCTTATCCAGGGACAGGGACTACAATGAGCAGTTCTTC
TRBV28,16,TRBJ1-3,.,TRBD1,CATLDRPRVRGNTIYF,TGTGCCACCCTGGACAGGCCTAGAGTGAGAGGAAACACCATATATTTT
TRBV7-8,17,TRBJ2-1,.,TRBD2,CASSLLPGLAGDNEQFF,TGTGCCAGCAGCTTGCTACCGGGACTAGCGGGGGACAATGAGCAGTTCTTC
TRBV30,14,TRBJ2-1,.,.,CAWSKGLSYNEQFF,TGTGCCTGGAGTAAGGGACTTTCCTACAATGAGCAGTTCTTC
TRBV25-1,13,TRBJ2-5,.,TRBD2,CASSREDAETQYF,TGTGCCAGCAGCCGGGAGGATGCAGAGACCCAGTACTTC
TRBV6-5,15,TRBJ2-2,.,TRBD2,CASSPLAGGSGELFF,TGTGCCAGCAGCCCTCTAGCGGGAGGATCCGGGGAGCTGTTTTTT
TRBV7-9,15,TRBJ1-5,few,.,CASSTGLPADQPQHF,TGTGCCAGCAGCACGGGACTCCCCGCTGATCAGCCCCAGCATTTT
TRBV2,15,TRBJ2-7,.,.,CASSEGADWFYEQYF,TGTGCCAGCAGTGAGGGGGCCGACTGGTTCTACGAGCAGTACTTC
TRBV4-1,22,TRBJ2-7,.,TRBD2,CASSQAPHGAKRSREVPYEQYF,TGCGCCAGCAGCCAAGCCCCCCATGGGGCCAAAAGGTCCCGGGAGGTCCCTTACGAGCAGTACTTC
TRBV14,13,TRBJ2-7,.,.,CASSQSLGIEQYF,TGTGCCAGCAGCCAATCACTAGGGATCGAGCAGTACTTC
TRBV5-1,17,TRBJ2-7,.,TRBD2,CASSSGLAEPVTYEQYF,TGCGCCAGCAGCTCGGGACTAGCGGAACCCGTTACCTACGAGCAGTACTTC
TRBV27,16,TRBJ2-3,.,.,CASSLIAGKILVAQYF,TGTGCCAGCAGTTTGATAGCAGGGAAAATTCTAGTCGCGCAGTATTTT
TRBV27,17,TRBJ2-3,once,TRBD2,CASSYIRTGGKTDTQYF,TGTGCCAGCAGTTATATAAGAACGGGAGGGAAGACAGATACGCAGTATTTT
TRBV4-1,19,TRBJ2-1,.,.,CASSPTARLGPALYNEQFF,TGCGCCAGCAGCCCTACCGCTCGTCTTGGGCCCGCCCTATACAATGAGCAGTTCTTC
TRBV6-1,13,TRBJ1-1,.,.,CASLSSFSTEAFF,TGTGCCAGCTTAAGCAGTTTTTCCACTGAAGCTTTCTTT
TRBV7-6,15,TRBJ1-5,few,.,CASSPDEGRNQPQHF,TGTGCCAGCAGCCCGGACGAGGGTCGCAATCAGCCCCAGCATTTT
TRBV14,14,TRBJ2-1,.,TRBD2,CASSLGLAGNEQFF,TGTGCCAGCAGCCTCGGACTAGCGGGCAATGAGCAGTTCTTC
TRBV6-1,14,TRBJ2-1,.,TRBD1,CASSEAAGGWEQFF,TGTGCCAGCAGTGAAGCGGCAGGGGGCTGGGAGCAGTTCTTC
TRBV10-1,13,TRBJ2-5,.,.,CASRLGEQETQYF,TGCGCCAGCCGGTTGGGGGAGCAAGAGACCCAGTACTTC
TRBV5-4,16,TRBJ2-5,.,TRBD2,CASSRRGLAGVETQYF,TGTGCCAGCAGCCGCAGGGGACTAGCGGGAGTAGAGACCCAGTACTTC
TRBV11-2,15,TRBJ2-1,.,.,CASSVRASRYNEQFF,TGTGCCAGCAGCGTACGTGCTTCGCGGTACAATGAGCAGTTCTTC
TRBV14,13,TRBJ1-1,.,.,CASSQVSHTEAFF,TGTGCCAGCAGCCAAGTATCGCACACTGAAGCTTTCTTT
TRBV5-1,14,TRBJ2-7,.,TRBD1,CASSLGQGNDEQYF,TGCGCCAGCAGCTTGGGACAGGGGAACGACGAGCAGTACTTC
TRBV28,12,TRBJ2-7,.,.,CASSPDTYEQYF,TGTGCCAGCAGCCCCGACACTTACGAGCAGTACTTC
TRBV30,18,TRBJ2-6,.,TRBD1,CAWKLWTGGAGGANVLTF,TGTGCCTGGAAACTTTGGACAGGGGGCGCGGGTGGGGCCAACGTCCTGACTTTC
TRBV5-1,17,TRBJ1-1,once,TRBD1,CASSVGTGATLNTEAFF,TGCGCCAGCAGCGTAGGGACAGGGGCGACCTTGAACACTGAAGCTTTCTTT
TRBV5-4,14,TRBJ2-7,.,.,CASSPRDSAYEQYF,TGTGCCAGCAGCCCCCGGGACTCGGCCTACGAGCAGTACTTC
TRBV6-1,11,TRBJ2-7,.,.,CATDQSYEQYF,TGTGCCACAGACCAATCCTACGAGCAGTACTTC
TRBV19,14,TRBJ2-7,.,.,CASSIGQGIYEQYF,TGTGCCAGTAGTATAGGGCAGGGGATCTACGAGCAGTACTTC
TRBV27,14,TRBJ2-1,.,.,CASGDVGSYNEQFF,TGTGCCTCAGGGGACGTTGGCTCCTACAATGAGCAGTTCTTC
TRBV25-1,15,TRBJ2-3,.,TRBD2,CASSRLSGMGDTQYF,TGTGCCAGCAGTCGATTGAGCGGGATGGGAGATACGCAGTATTTT
TRBV5-4,14,TRBJ2-3,.,.,CASSLSGAGDTQYF,TGTGCCAGCAGCTTATCGGGGGCGGGAGATACGCAGTATTTT
TRBV6-5,14,TRBJ2-1,.,TRBD1,CATGRDRVANEQFF,TGTGCCACTGGCCGGGACAGGGTAGCCAATGAGCAGTTCTTC
TRBV7-8,18,TRBJ2-7,.,TRBD2,CASSLVVRPLAGNYEQYF,TGTGCCAGCAGCTTAGTTGTTCGGCCCCTAGCGGGTAATTACGAGCAGTACTTC
TRBV5-1,17,TRBJ2-1,.,TRBD2,CASSSTSGGLVGNEQFF,TGCGCCAGCAGCTCGACTAGCGGGGGCTTGGTGGGCAATGAGCAGTTCTTC
TRBV30,15,TRBJ1-2,.,.,CAWSDVGYSRYGYTF,TGTGCCTGGAGTGACGTGGGTTACTCAAGGTATGGCTACACCTTC
TRBV7-2,14,TRBJ2-7,.,TRBD2,CASQPPAGVYEQYF,TGTGCCAGCCAGCCACCAGCGGGAGTTTACGAGCAGTACTTC
TRBV7-8,16,TRBJ1-1,.,TRBD1,CASSLEGGVQGTEAFF,TGTGCCAGCAGCTTAGAAGGGGGCGTTCAAGGCACTGAAGCTTTCTTT
TRBV19,12,TRBJ2-2,.,.,CASSQGGGELFF,TGTGCCAGTAGCCAGGGTGGCGGGGAGCTGTTTTTT
TRBV7-8,13,TRBJ1-2,.,.,CASSFVSDYGYTF,TGTGCCAGCAGCTTCGTGAGCGACTATGGCTACACCTTC
TRBV7-9,14,TRBJ2-7,once,.,CASSSRDFPYEQYF,TGTGCCAGCAGCTCGAGGGACTTTCCCTACGAGCAGTACTTC
TRBV5-1,15,TRBJ1-1,.,TRBD1,CASSFPGQGYAEAFF,TGCGCCAGCAGCTTCCCGGGACAGGGTTACGCTGAAGCTTTCTTT
TRBV4-2,13,TRBJ1-1,.,TRBD1,CASVGQGYTEAFF,TGTGCCAGCGTCGGACAGGGCTACACTGAAGCTTTCTTT